This T cell receptor (beta chain) was sequenced in a study of cytomegalovirus exposure and HLA in healthy donors. The PCR had 60 Vbeta and 13 Jbeta primers. Data came from immunoSEQ multiplex PCR; TCRdb stores just in-frame clones and leaves some out. The sample includes 5,500 to 8,000 clones, 51% of them seen just once. The table lists this clone with a few counts. Its antigen remains unknown. Trimming left V 6 bases short and J 7 bases short, with 10 bases between. Germline assignment: CDR1 SGHTA and CDR2 FQGNSA. The CDR3 spans 13 residues. General study findings and limits: Owing to their indistinguishability, certain V segments, notably TRBV6-2 and TRBV6-3, were excluded. In a later analysis, DRB1 alleles had the most associated TCRs; HLA-C alleles the fewest.

The chain couples TRBV7-2 to TRBJ1-6; D is undetermined. Sequenced input: PBMCs. The sequence was obtained from a man under 40 in good health and CMV-seropositive. The CDR3 sequence is CASSRVRNSPLHF. In DNA, the CDR3 is TGTGCCAGCAGTCGGGTTCGGAATTCACCCCTCCACTTT.